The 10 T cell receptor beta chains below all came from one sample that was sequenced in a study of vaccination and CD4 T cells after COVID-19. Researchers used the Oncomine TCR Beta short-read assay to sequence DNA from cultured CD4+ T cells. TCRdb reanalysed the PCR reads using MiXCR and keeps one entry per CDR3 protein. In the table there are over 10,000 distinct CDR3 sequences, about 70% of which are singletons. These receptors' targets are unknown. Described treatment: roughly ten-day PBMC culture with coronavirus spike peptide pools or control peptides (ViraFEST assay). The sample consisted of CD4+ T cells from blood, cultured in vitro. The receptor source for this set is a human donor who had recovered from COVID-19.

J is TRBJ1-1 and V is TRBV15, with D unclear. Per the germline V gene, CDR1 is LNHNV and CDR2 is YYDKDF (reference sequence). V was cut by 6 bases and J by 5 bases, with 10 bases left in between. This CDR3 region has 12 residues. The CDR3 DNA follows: TGTGCCACCAGAGTGTCCGAAACTGAAGCTTTCTTT. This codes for CATRVSETEAFF.

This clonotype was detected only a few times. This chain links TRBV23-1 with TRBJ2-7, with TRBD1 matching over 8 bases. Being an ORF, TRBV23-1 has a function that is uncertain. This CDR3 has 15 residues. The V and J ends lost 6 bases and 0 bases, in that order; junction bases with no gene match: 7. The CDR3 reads CASRLGQESSYEQYF. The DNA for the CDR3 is TGCGCCAGCAGACTGGGACAGGAGAGCTCCTACGAGCAGTACTTC.

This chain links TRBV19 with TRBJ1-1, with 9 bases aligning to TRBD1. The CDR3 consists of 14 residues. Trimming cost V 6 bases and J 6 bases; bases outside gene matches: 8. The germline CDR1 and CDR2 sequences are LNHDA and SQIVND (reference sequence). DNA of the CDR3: TGTGCCAGTAGCGACAGGGGGAGGACTGCTGAAGCTTTCTTT. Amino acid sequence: CASSDRGRTAEAFF.

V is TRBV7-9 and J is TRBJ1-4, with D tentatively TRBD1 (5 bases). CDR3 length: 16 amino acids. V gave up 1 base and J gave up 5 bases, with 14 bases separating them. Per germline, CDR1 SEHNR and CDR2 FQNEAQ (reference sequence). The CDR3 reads CASSLGGPGGNEKLFF. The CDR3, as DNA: TGTGCCAGCAGCTTAGGGGGACCCGGGGGGAATGAAAAACTGTTTTTT.

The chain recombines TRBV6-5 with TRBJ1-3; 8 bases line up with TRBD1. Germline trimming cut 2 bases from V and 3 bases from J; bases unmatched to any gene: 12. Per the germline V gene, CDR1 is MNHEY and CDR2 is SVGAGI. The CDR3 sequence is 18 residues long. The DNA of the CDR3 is TGTGCCAGCAGTTACCCGACAACTGGGACAGGCGATGGAAACACCATATATTTT. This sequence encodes CASSYPTTGTGDGNTIYF.

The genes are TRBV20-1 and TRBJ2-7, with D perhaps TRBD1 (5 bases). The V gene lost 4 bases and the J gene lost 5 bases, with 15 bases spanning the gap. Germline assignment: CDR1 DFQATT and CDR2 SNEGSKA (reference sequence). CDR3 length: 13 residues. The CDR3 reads CSATYPGRHEQYF. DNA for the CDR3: TGCAGTGCTACCTACCCAGGGCGCCACGAGCAGTACTTC.

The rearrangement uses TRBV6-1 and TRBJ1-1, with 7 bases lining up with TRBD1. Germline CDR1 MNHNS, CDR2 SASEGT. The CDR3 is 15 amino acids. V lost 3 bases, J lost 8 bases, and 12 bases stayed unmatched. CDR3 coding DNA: TGTGCCAGCAGTGACGGCTTGTCAACAGGGGCGGAAGCTTTCTTT. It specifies CASSDGLSTGAEAFF.

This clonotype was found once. CDR3 coding DNA: TGCGCCAGTCGGCATTCTAGCACAGATACGCAGTATTTT. Translation: CASRHSSTDTQYF. The V call is TRBV5-1, the J call TRBJ2-3; D remains unclear. There are 13 residues in the CDR3. Germline V gene data show CDR1 as SGHRS and CDR2 as YFSETQ. V dropped 8 bases and J dropped 0 bases, with 10 bases sitting between them.

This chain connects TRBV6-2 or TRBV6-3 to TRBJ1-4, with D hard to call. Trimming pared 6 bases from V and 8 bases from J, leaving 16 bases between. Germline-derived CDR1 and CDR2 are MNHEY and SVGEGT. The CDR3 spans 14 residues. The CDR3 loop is CASRWRTLGEKLFF. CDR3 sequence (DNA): TGTGCCAGCAGATGGAGAACCCTGGGGGAAAAACTGTTTTTT.

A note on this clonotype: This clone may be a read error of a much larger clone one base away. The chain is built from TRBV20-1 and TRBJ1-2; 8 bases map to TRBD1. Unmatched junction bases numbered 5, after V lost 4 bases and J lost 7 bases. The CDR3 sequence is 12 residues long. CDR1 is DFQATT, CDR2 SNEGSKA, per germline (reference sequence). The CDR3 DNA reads TGCAGTGCTACGACAGGGGTGTGTGGCTACACCTTC. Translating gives CSATTGVCGYTF.